This T cell receptor beta chain was sequenced during a study of cytomegalovirus exposure and HLA in healthy donors. Study as a whole: Roughly 85 million unique TCRs from HLA-typed donors made up an early data release.

This clone came up a few times. The study ran its PCR with 60 Vbeta and 13 Jbeta primers. TCRdb's copy holds only in-frame clones and misses some; the assay was immunoSEQ multiplex PCR. The repertoire holds fewer than 250,000 clones, with over 60% as singletons. Germline CDR1 reads LNHDA; CDR2 reads SQIVND (reference sequence). CDR3 length: 14 amino acids. The V end lost 2 bases, the J end lost 3 bases, and 10 bases lay between the germline ends. This TCR came from a woman aged 40 to 50 in good health and CMV-seronegative. Sequenced: PBMCs. The rearrangement joins TRBV19 to TRBJ1-2; D is possibly TRBD1 (5 bases). The CDR3 bases are TGTGCCAGTAGTATAAGGACGGGGGACTATGGCTACACCTTC. This sequence encodes CASSIRTGDYGYTF.